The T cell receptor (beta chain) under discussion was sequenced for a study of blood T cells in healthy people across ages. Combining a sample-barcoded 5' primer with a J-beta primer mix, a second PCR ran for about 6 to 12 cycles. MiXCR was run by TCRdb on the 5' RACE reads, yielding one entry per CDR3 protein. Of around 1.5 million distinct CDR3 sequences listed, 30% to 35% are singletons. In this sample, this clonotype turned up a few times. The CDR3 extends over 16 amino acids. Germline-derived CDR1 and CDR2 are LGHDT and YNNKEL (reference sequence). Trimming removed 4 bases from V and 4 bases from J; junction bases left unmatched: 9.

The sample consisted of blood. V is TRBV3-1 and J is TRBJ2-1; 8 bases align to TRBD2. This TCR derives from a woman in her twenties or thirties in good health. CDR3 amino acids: CASSRSQAGEYNEQFF. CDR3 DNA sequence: TGTGCCAGCAGCCGATCTCAAGCGGGGGAGTACAATGAGCAGTTCTTC.